The clone carrying this TCR beta chain was counted a few times. The data were taken from a study of early T cells in non-severe SARS-CoV-2 infection. Study in general: Sequenced bulk RNA came from whole blood that was unsorted, and chains were unpaired.

In TCRdb, the 5' RACE reads were re-called with MiXCR into one record per CDR3 protein. The sample has about 97,000 distinct CDR3 sequences, approximately 9.9% seen once; the top ten hold under 5%. V was trimmed by 4 bases and J by 4 bases, leaving 9 bases between them. The CDR3 covers 13 residues. CDR1 and CDR2 from the germline V gene are SGHTA and FQGTGA. The origin of this receptor is an adult who was a healthcare worker with PCR-confirmed SARS-CoV-2 infection or an uninfected control (not recorded which). The sequences come from whole blood, collected at baseline. J is TRBJ2-3 and V is TRBV7-3, with unresolved D. The CDR3 bases are TGTGCCAGCAGCTCCACGCGAGCAGATACGCAGTATTTT. The encoded protein is CASSSTRADTQYF.